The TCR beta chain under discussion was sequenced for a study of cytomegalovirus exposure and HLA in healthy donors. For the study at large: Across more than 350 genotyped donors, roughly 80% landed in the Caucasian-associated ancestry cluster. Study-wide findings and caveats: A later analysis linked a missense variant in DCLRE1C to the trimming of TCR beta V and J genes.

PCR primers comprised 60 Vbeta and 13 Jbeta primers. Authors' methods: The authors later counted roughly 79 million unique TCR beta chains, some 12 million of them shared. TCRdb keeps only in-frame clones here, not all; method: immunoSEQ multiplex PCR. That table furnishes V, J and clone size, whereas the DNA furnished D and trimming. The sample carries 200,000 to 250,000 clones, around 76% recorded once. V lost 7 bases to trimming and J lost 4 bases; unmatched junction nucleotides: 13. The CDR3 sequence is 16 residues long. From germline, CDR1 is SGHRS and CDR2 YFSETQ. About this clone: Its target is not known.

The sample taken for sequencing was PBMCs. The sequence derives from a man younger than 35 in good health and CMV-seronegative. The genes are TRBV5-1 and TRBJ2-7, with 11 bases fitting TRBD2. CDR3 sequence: CASRALAGALLYEQYF. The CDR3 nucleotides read TGCGCCAGCCGGGCACTAGCGGGAGCTCTTCTTTACGAGCAGTACTTC.